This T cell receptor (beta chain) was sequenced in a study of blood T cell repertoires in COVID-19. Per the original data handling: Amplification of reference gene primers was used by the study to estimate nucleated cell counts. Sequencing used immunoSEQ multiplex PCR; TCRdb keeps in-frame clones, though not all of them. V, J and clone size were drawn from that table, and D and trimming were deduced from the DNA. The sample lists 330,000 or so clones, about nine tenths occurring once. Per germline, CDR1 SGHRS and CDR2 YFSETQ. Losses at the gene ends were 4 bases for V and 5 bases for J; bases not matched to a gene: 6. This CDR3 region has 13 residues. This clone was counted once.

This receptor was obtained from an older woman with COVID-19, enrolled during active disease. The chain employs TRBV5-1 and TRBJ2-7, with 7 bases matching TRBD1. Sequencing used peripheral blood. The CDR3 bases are TGCGCCAGCAGCGTAGACAGGGCCCACGAGCAGTACTTC. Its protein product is CASSVDRAHEQYF. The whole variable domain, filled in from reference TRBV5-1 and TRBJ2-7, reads KAGVTQTPRYLIKTRGQQVTLSCSPISGHRSVSWYQQTPGQGLQFLFEYFSETQRNKGNFPGRFSGRQFSNSRSEMNVSTLELGDSALYLCASSVDRAHEQYFGPGTRLTVT.